The subject of this entry is one T cell receptor beta chain. Measured with immunoSEQ multiplex PCR; TCRdb has only the in-frame clones, and not every one. In the table there are 310,000 or so clones, roughly 90% of which are singletons. V lost 4 bases and J lost 5; bases outside the gene matches: 9. Germline V gene lookup returns CDR1 SGHRS and CDR2 YFSETQ. The CDR3 loop spans 17 amino acids. These data belong to a study of blood T cell repertoires in COVID-19. At the level of the study: T cells, B-cell-depleted T cells, or PBMCs supplied cDNA or gDNA.

This chain connects TRBV5-1 to TRBJ1-6, with 10 bases fitting TRBD1. The sequenced material came from peripheral blood. The sequence was collected from a woman in her forties or fifties with active or convalescent COVID-19. CDR3 residues: CASSPGTGVINNSPLHF. In DNA form, the CDR3 reads TGCGCCAGCAGCCCAGGGACAGGGGTCATTAATAATTCACCCCTCCACTTT.